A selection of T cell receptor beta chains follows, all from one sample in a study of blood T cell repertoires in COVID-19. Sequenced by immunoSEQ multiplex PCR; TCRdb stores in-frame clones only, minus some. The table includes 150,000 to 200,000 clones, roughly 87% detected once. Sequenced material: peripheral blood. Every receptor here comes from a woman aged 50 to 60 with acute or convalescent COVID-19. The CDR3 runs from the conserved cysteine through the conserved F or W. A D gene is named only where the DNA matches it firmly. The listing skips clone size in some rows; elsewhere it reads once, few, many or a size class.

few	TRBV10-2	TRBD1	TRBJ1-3	TGCGCCAGCAGTGAAGGGGACAGGGGGCAGACTGGAAACACCATATATTTT	CASSEGDRGQTGNTIYF
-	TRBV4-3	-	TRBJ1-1	TGCGCCAGCAGCCAAGGACTGGTGAAGGACACTGAAGCTTTCTTT	CASSQGLVKDTEAFF
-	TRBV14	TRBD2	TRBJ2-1	TGTGCCAGCAGCAATAGCGGGGGGTACAATGAGCAGTTCTTC	CASSNSGGYNEQFF
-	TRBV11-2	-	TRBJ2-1	TGTGCCAGCAGCTCCCGACTTTCCGGCACCTACAATGAGCAGTTCTTC	CASSSRLSGTYNEQFF
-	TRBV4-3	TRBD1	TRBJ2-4	TGCGCCAGCAGCCAAGTATCGCAGGGGGCGAGGAACATTCAGTACTTC	CASSQVSQGARNIQYF
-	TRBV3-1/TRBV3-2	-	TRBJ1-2	TGTGCCAGCAGCCAAGGCGGGGCGCGGGGGCTCTATGGCTACACCTTC	CASSQGGARGLYGYTF
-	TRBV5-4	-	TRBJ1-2	TGTGCCAGCAGCTTAGGGGGTCAGGGTAATGGCTACACCTTC	CASSLGGQGNGYTF
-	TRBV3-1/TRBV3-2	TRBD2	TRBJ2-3	TGTGCCAGCAGCCAGAATATGCTCGCGGGAGTAGGGGATACGCAGTATTTT	CASSQNMLAGVGDTQYF
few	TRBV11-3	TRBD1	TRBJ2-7	TGTGCCAGCAGCCTAGGGACAGGGTCCTACGAGCAGTACTTC	CASSLGTGSYEQYF
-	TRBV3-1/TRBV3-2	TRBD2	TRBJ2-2	TGTGCCAGCAGCCCCCTAACTAGCGGGGGGCCCTCCAGGGAGCTGTTTTTT	CASSPLTSGGPSRELFF
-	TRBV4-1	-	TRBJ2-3	TGCGCCAGCAGCCCTAGACTAGAAAGTAGCACAGATACGCAGTATTTT	CASSPRLESSTDTQYF
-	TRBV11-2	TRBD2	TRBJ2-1	TGTGCCAGCAGCTTAATGCTAGCGGGAGGGCTACTGGGTGAGCAGTTCTTC	CASSLMLAGGLLGEQFF
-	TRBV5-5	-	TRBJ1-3	TGTGCCAGCAGCCTCGCGGGGCACTCTGGAAACACCATATATTTT	CASSLAGHSGNTIYF
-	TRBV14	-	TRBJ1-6	TGTGCCAGCAGCCAAGAGGTGCCCCAGGGTTATAATTCACCCCTCCACTTT	CASSQEVPQGYNSPLHF
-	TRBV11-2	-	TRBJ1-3	TGTGCCAGCAGCTTCGTCTCTGGAAACACCATATATTTT	CASSFVSGNTIYF
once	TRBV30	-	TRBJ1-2	TGCGTCGGGTTTGGCTACACCTTC	CVGFGYTF
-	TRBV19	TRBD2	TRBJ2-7	TGTGCCAGTAGTGTGGGGACTAGCGCCTCCTACGAGCAGTACTTC	CASSVGTSASYEQYF
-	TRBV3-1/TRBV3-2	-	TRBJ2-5	TGTGCCAGCGGGGGCGAGGACCAAGAGACCCAGTACTTC	CASGGEDQETQYF
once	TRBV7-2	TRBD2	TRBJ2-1	TGTGCCAGCAGCTTAGCCAGCGGGGGGAGATATGAGCAGTTCTTC	CASSLASGGRYEQFF
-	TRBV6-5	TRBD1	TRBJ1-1	TGTGCCAGCAGACAGGGGGCTGTTGAAGCTTTCTTT	CASRQGAVEAFF
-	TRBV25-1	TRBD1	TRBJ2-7	TGTGCCAGCAGTGCAGGGGGCTACGAGCAGTACTTC	CASSAGGYEQYF
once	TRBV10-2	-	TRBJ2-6	TGCGCCAGCAGTGACTCCGGGGCCAACGTCCTGACTTTC	CASSDSGANVLTF
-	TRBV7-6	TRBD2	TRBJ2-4	TGTGCCAGCAGCTTGACTCAAGCGGGGGGGCCTGAAAACATTCAGTACTTC	CASSLTQAGGPENIQYF
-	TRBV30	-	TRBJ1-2	TGTGCCTGGAGTGTACATGGCGGTGACTATGGCTACACCTTC	CAWSVHGGDYGYTF
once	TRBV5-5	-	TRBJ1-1	TGTGCCAGCAGCTGGCACCCTACAGGGCTCACTGAAGCTTTCTTT	CASSWHPTGLTEAFF
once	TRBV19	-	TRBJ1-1	TGTGCCAGTACCCCCGGGGGGGCCGGGACTGAAGCTTTCTTT	CASTPGGAGTEAFF
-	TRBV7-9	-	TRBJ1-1	TGTGCCAGCAGCTTACGGGTGTACACTGAAGCTTTCTTT	CASSLRVYTEAFF
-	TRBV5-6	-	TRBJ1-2	TGTGCCAGCAGCCCGTACGCAGGGGTCAATGGCTACACCTTC	CASSPYAGVNGYTF
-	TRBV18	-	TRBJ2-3	TGTGCCAGCTCACTGCTAAGCACAGATACGCAGTATTTT	CASSLLSTDTQYF
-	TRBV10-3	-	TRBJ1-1	TGTGCCATCAGGGAGACGCCCGGGTACGGCACTGAAGCTTTCTTT	CAIRETPGYGTEAFF
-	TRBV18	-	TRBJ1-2	TGTGCCAGCTCAGGGGGCGAGAATGATGGCTACACCTTC	CASSGGENDGYTF
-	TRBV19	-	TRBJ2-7	TGTGCCAGTATGGGTTGGAGCTACGAGCAGTACTTC	CASMGWSYEQYF
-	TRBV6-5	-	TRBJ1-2	TGTGCCAGCAGTTTTATAGGGGAACACTATGGCTACACCTTC	CASSFIGEHYGYTF
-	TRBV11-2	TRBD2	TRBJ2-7	TGTGCCAGCAGCTTTGCCCCTGGTAGCGGGAGGATCTACGAGCAGTACTTC	CASSFAPGSGRIYEQYF
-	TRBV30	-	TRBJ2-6	TGTGCCTGGAACAGGGCTGGGGCCAACGTCCTGACTTTC	CAWNRAGANVLTF
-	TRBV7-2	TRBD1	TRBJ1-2	TGTGCCAGCAGCTTTCCGGGACAGGGGGACTATGGCTACACCTTC	CASSFPGQGDYGYTF
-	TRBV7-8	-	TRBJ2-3	TGTGCCAGCAGCTTCGACTTCTACACAGATACGCAGTATTTT	CASSFDFYTDTQYF
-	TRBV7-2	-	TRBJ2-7	TGTGCCAGCAGCATAAGCGGAGGGGCCTACGAGCAGTACTTC	CASSISGGAYEQYF
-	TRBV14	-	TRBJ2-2	TGTGCCAGCAGCCTTCGAGGAAACACCGGGGAGCTGTTTTTT	CASSLRGNTGELFF
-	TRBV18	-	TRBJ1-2	TGTGCCAGCTCACCACCAGGGGTGGCTGGCTACACCTTC	CASSPPGVAGYTF
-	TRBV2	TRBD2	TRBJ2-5	TGTGCCAGCAGTGAATGGGGTAGCGGGGGGGCCTTAACCCAGTACTTC	CASSEWGSGGALTQYF
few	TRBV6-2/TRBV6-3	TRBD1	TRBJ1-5	TGTGCCAGCAGTGGGGGACAGGGCTCTAGCAATCAGCCCCAGCATTTT	CASSGGQGSSNQPQHF